These T cell receptor beta chains were read from a single sample in a study of T cell responses to AZD1222 COVID-19 vaccine. Using immunoSEQ multiplex PCR, the repertoire was profiled, and TCRdb retains in-frame clones only, with some absent. The table lists about 150,000 clones, approximately 90% of them singletons. Specimen: peripheral blood, collected on day 0 of AZD1222 vaccination. These receptor sequences come from an adult in good health. Each CDR3 is given with its conserved first and last residue. A D gene is named only where the DNA matches it firmly. Size is omitted from some rows. Given values are once, few, many or a class for expanded clones.

v_gene	j_gene	abundance	d_gene	CDR3aa	CDR3nt
TRBV4-1	TRBJ1-2	.	.	CASSQDGQGSYGYTF	TGCGCCAGCAGCCAAGATGGGCAGGGAAGCTATGGCTACACCTTC
TRBV5-1	TRBJ2-7	.	.	CASTPTPQNLANGEQYF	TGCGCCAGCACCCCCACCCCCCAAAATCTAGCGAATGGCGAGCAGTACTTC
TRBV19	TRBJ2-3	.	TRBD2	CASSTLGLAGGTDTQYF	TGTGCCAGTAGTACCCTGGGACTAGCGGGAGGGACAGATACGCAGTATTTT
TRBV2	TRBJ1-1	.	TRBD1	CASRVESGGTEAFF	TGTGCCAGCAGGGTGGAATCAGGGGGAACTGAAGCTTTCTTT
TRBV29-1	TRBJ2-7	.	.	CSHLGGDKQYF	TGCAGCCATTTAGGAGGGGATAAGCAGTACTTC
TRBV6-5	TRBJ2-5	.	TRBD2	CASSFRTSGTGTQYF	TGTGCCAGCAGTTTTCGGACTAGCGGGACCGGGACCCAGTACTTC
TRBV30	TRBJ2-1	.	TRBD2	CAWSILAGANEQFF	TGTGCCTGGAGTATATTAGCGGGAGCCAATGAGCAGTTCTTC
TRBV5-5	TRBJ2-2	.	TRBD2	CASSWEGTGELFF	TGTGCCAGCAGCTGGGAGGGAACCGGGGAGCTGTTTTTT
TRBV2	TRBJ2-1	.	.	CASSGGTTYNEQFF	TGTGCCAGCAGTGGCGGCACTACCTACAATGAGCAGTTCTTC
TRBV6-6	TRBJ2-7	.	.	CASGPGNLEQYF	TGTGCCAGCGGCCCCGGTAATTTAGAGCAGTACTTC
TRBV6-2/TRBV6-3	TRBJ1-5	.	.	CASSYSSRRERQPQHF	TGTGCCAGCAGTTACTCCTCGCGGAGGGAGAGACAGCCCCAGCATTTT
TRBV2	TRBJ2-7	.	.	CASSGRVGEQYF	TGTGCCAGCAGCGGCAGGGTCGGAGAGCAGTACTTC
TRBV6-5	TRBJ2-2	.	.	CASSLNANTGELFF	TGTGCCAGCAGCTTAAATGCGAACACCGGGGAGCTGTTTTTT
TRBV12-3/TRBV12-4	TRBJ1-5	.	.	CASSFQENQPQHF	TGTGCCAGCAGTTTTCAGGAGAATCAGCCCCAGCATTTT
TRBV12-3/TRBV12-4	TRBJ1-2	.	.	CASSFGLAYGYTF	TGTGCCAGCAGTTTTGGCCTCGCCTATGGCTACACCTTC
TRBV28	TRBJ1-1	few	TRBD1	CASRHRGQGTEAFF	TGTGCCAGCAGACACAGGGGGCAGGGCACTGAAGCTTTCTTT
TRBV28	TRBJ1-4	once	.	CASSQGHPYAKLFF	TGTGCCAGCAGTCAGGGACATCCTTATGCAAAACTGTTTTTT
TRBV18	TRBJ1-1	.	.	CASSPGDPNTEAFF	TGTGCCAGCTCACCCGGGGATCCGAACACTGAAGCTTTCTTT
TRBV6-5	TRBJ1-5	.	TRBD1	CASSLRGWTGNQPQHF	TGTGCCAGCAGTTTAAGGGGGTGGACAGGGAATCAGCCCCAGCATTTT
TRBV12-3/TRBV12-4	TRBJ2-2	.	.	CASTPWDTGELFF	TGTGCCAGCACCCCCTGGGACACCGGGGAGCTGTTTTTT
TRBV7-9	TRBJ2-5	.	.	CASSLAWGGETQYF	TGTGCCAGCAGCTTAGCGTGGGGTGGAGAGACCCAGTACTTC
TRBV6-2/TRBV6-3	TRBJ1-6	.	.	CASSYISRTRYRSPLHF	TGTGCCAGCAGTTACATATCGAGGACGCGCTATCGGTCACCCCTCCACTTT
TRBV28	TRBJ1-1	once	TRBD1	CASSTDRGGTEAFF	TGTGCCAGCAGTACGGACAGGGGTGGCACTGAAGCTTTCTTT
TRBV2	TRBJ1-4	.	TRBD1	CASSGRGNEKLFF	TGTGCCAGCAGTGGCAGGGGGAATGAAAAACTGTTTTTT
TRBV7-2	TRBJ2-3	.	TRBD2	CASRRRSGTSTDTQYF	TGTGCCAGCCGGAGGAGGAGCGGGACTAGCACAGATACGCAGTATTTT
TRBV10-3	TRBJ2-7	.	.	CATRSASVEDEQYF	TGTGCCACCAGGTCGGCTAGCGTAGAAGACGAGCAGTACTTC
TRBV23-1	TRBJ1-5	.	.	CASSHQSIRAGYNQPQHF	TGCGCCAGCAGTCACCAAAGCATCCGAGCCGGATACAATCAGCCCCAGCATTTT
TRBV27	TRBJ1-1	.	TRBD1	CASSPGTGGTVYGAFF	TGTGCCAGCAGTCCAGGGACAGGGGGAACGGTTTACGGAGCTTTCTTT
TRBV11-1	TRBJ1-1	.	.	CASSSRGRGTGGAFF	TGTGCCAGCAGCTCCCGAGGACGGGGAACGGGGGGAGCTTTCTTT
TRBV5-1	TRBJ1-2	once	TRBD1	CASSYWTGGSGYTF	TGCGCCAGCAGCTACTGGACAGGGGGGAGTGGCTACACCTTC
TRBV6-2/TRBV6-3	TRBJ2-1	.	.	CASSYSDGGYNEQFF	TGTGCCAGCAGTTACTCTGATGGGGGCTACAATGAGCAGTTCTTC
TRBV7-2	TRBJ2-3	.	.	CASSFNRVPTDTQYF	TGTGCCAGCAGCTTCAACAGGGTCCCGACAGATACGCAGTATTTT
TRBV5-5	TRBJ2-2	.	.	CASSREARVGELFF	TGTGCCAGCAGCCGGGAAGCCAGGGTTGGGGAGCTGTTTTTT
TRBV27	TRBJ2-3	once	.	CASSRRGTDTQYF	TGTGCCAGCAGCCGGAGGGGCACAGATACGCAGTATTTT
TRBV28	TRBJ1-2	.	.	CASSLLMSANYGYTF	TGTGCCAGCAGTTTATTAATGTCGGCAAACTATGGCTACACCTTC
TRBV4-3	TRBJ2-7	.	.	CASSLQRAGSYEQYF	TGCGCCAGCAGCCTCCAAAGGGCCGGCTCCTACGAGCAGTACTTC
TRBV7-8	TRBJ2-6	.	.	CASSLPAGNPTGANVLTF	TGTGCCAGCAGCTTACCCGCAGGGAATCCTACTGGGGCCAACGTCCTGACTTTC
TRBV5-1	TRBJ2-1	.	.	CASSLAGDRNEQFF	TGCGCCAGCAGCTTGGCAGGGGATCGAAATGAGCAGTTCTTC
TRBV27	TRBJ2-3	.	TRBD1	CASRRDRVTDTQYF	TGTGCCAGCAGAAGGGACAGGGTTACAGATACGCAGTATTTT
TRBV11-2	TRBJ1-1	.	TRBD1	CASSATGPNTEAFF	TGTGCCAGCAGCGCGACAGGGCCGAACACTGAAGCTTTCTTT
TRBV19	TRBJ1-2	.	TRBD1	CASRRQGGTNYGYTF	TGTGCCAGTAGACGACAGGGGGGGACTAACTATGGCTACACCTTC
TRBV19	TRBJ1-2	.	.	CASSISSGGSYGYTF	TGTGCCAGTAGTATTTCGTCAGGAGGGTCCTATGGCTACACCTTC
TRBV19	TRBJ2-7	.	.	CASSINKSPLLEQYF	TGTGCCAGTAGTATTAATAAGTCCCCCCTACTCGAGCAGTACTTC
TRBV28	TRBJ2-1	few	TRBD2	CASSSKSGRTYNEQFF	TGTGCCAGCAGTAGTAAGAGCGGGAGAACCTACAATGAGCAGTTCTTC
TRBV20-1	TRBJ2-1	.	.	CSASSDPDHSEQFF	TGCAGTGCTAGTAGTGACCCGGACCACAGTGAGCAGTTCTTC
TRBV28	TRBJ1-3	once	.	CASSPMDSYFSGNTIYF	TGTGCCAGCAGTCCAATGGACAGTTACTTCTCTGGAAACACCATATATTTT
TRBV4-2	TRBJ2-4	.	TRBD1	CASSPLRTGENIQYF	TGTGCCAGCAGCCCTCTTAGGACAGGGGAAAACATTCAGTACTTC
TRBV20-1	TRBJ2-3	.	.	CSASRGNSNQPQYF	TGCAGTGCTAGTCGGGGGAATAGCAATCAGCCCCAGTATTTT
TRBV18	TRBJ2-2	.	.	CASSRGSNTGELFF	TGTGCCAGCTCGCGGGGATCGAACACCGGGGAGCTGTTTTTT
TRBV7-2	TRBJ1-5	few	.	CASSLGRNNQPQHF	TGTGCCAGCAGCCTGGGACGGAACAATCAGCCCCAGCATTTT
TRBV9	TRBJ1-4	.	TRBD1	CASSPDRVYGKLFF	TGTGCCAGCAGCCCCGACAGGGTTTATGGAAAACTGTTTTTT
TRBV6-5	TRBJ1-2	.	.	CASSYSGGSTNYGYTF	TGTGCCAGCAGTTACTCGGGGGGATCTACCAACTATGGCTACACCTTC
TRBV28	TRBJ2-7	.	.	CASSLRVPGEQYF	TGTGCCAGCAGTTTAAGAGTCCCAGGGGAGCAGTACTTC
TRBV29-1	TRBJ1-2	.	.	CSVEVGSYYGYTF	TGCAGCGTTGAGGTCGGCAGCTACTATGGCTACACCTTC
TRBV4-3	TRBJ2-1	.	TRBD2	CASSQDSSGNNEQFF	TGCGCCAGCAGCCAAGACTCTAGCGGGAACAATGAGCAGTTCTTC
TRBV4-1	TRBJ2-5	.	TRBD2	CASSQEGVAGLQETQYF	TGCGCCAGCAGCCAAGAGGGGGTAGCGGGTTTACAAGAGACCCAGTACTTC
TRBV10-3	TRBJ2-1	.	.	CAISETVVGAEQFF	TGTGCCATCAGTGAGACGGTTGTGGGGGCTGAGCAGTTCTTC